Shown below are 11 T cell receptor beta chains from a single sample sequenced in a study of cytomegalovirus exposure and HLA in healthy donors. 13 Jbeta primers and 60 Vbeta primers were used for the PCR. Assay: immunoSEQ multiplex PCR; the TCRdb copy retains only in-frame clones and omits some. The sample gives under 130,000 clones, 65% to 80% of which show up once; roughly 5% is in the top ten. Sequencing was carried out using PBMCs. The receptors shown here come from a female donor in good health and CMV-seropositive.

This clone was seen once. The chain has TRBV2 and TRBJ1-2; tentatively, D is TRBD1 (5 bases). This CDR3 comprises 15 residues. Germline V gene data show CDR1 as SNHLY and CDR2 as FYNNEI. Trimming removed 9 bases at V and 8 bases at J, with 25 bases between. CDR3 residues: CASLRGTVGGEGYTF. CDR3 nucleotides: TGTGCCAGTTTGAGGGGCACTGTGGGGGGAGAGGGCTACACCTTC. Variable domain in full (rest from reference TRBV2 and TRBJ1-2): EPEVTQTPSHQVTQMGQEVILRCVPISNHLYFYWYRQILGQKVEFLVSFYNNEISEKSEIFDDQFSVERPDGSNFTLKIRSTKLEDSAMYFCASLRGTVGGEGYTFGSGTRLTVV.

The V and J genes are TRBV29-1 and TRBJ2-5; tentative D call: TRBD1 (5 bases). CDR1 is SQVTM and CDR2 is ANQGSEA in the germline V gene. The ends were cut back, 8 bases at V and 6 bases at J, with 13 bases in the middle. This CDR3 contains 11 residues. The CDR3 region is CSTDSGKTQYF. The DNA for the CDR3 is TGCAGCACCGACAGTGGGAAGACCCAGTACTTC.

The V and J genes are TRBV28 and TRBJ1-1; a weak D match, TRBD1 (5 bases). This CDR3 contains 13 residues. CDR1 and CDR2 from the germline V gene are MDHEN and SYDVKM. Trimming took off 3 bases at V and 4 bases at J, with 9 bases between the two ends. The CDR3 region is CASSFGGGTEAFF. The CDR3 DNA reads as TGTGCCAGCAGTTTTGGGGGGGGCACTGAAGCTTTCTTT.

The rearrangement links TRBV5-4 to TRBJ2-7; 7 bases agree with TRBD2. Looked up from germline, CDR1 is SGHNT and CDR2 is YYREEE (reference sequence). The CDR3 is 16 residues long. V trimming: 4 bases; J trimming: 6 bases; junction bases outside the gene matches: 16. CDR3 protein: CASSTGGHGGKFEQYF. The CDR3 DNA follows: TGTGCCAGCAGCACTGGGGGTCACGGGGGGAAGTTCGAGCAGTACTTC. Combining the CDR3 with reference TRBV5-4 and TRBJ2-7 gives the whole variable domain ETGVTQSPTHLIKTRGQQVTLRCSSQSGHNTVSWYQQALGQGPQFIFQYYREEENGRGNFPPRFSGLQFPNYSSELNVNALELDDSALYLCASSTGGHGGKFEQYFGPGTRLTVT.

The chain joins TRBV5-1 to TRBJ1-2; D call uncertain. Trimming pared 0 bases from V and 3 bases from J, leaving 9 bases between. CDR1 and CDR2 (germline): SGHRS, YFSETQ. This CDR3 is built from 14 residues. The CDR3 region has the DNA TGCGCCAGCAGCTTGGGTTCAACTTACTATGGCTACACCTTC. This sequence encodes CASSLGSTYYGYTF.

This sequence joins TRBV9 and TRBJ2-2; D is unclear. With 4 bases removed from V and 2 bases from J, the gap between germline ends came to 15 bases. In germline, CDR1 is SGDLS, CDR2 YYNGEE. The CDR3 contains 16 residues. The CDR3 loop reads CASSPPPVRNTGELFF. The CDR3 DNA is TGTGCCAGCAGCCCCCCCCCGGTGAGAAACACCGGGGAGCTGTTTTTT.

The rearrangement uses TRBV9 and TRBJ2-7, with a possible D match to TRBD2 (6 bases). V was pared by 2 bases and J by 6 bases, with 12 bases between. The CDR3 totals 13 residues. Per the germline V gene, CDR1 is SGDLS and CDR2 is YYNGEE. The CDR3, as DNA: TGTGCCAGCAGCGTTTCAGGAGGGCGCGAGCAGTACTTC. The encoded protein is CASSVSGGREQYF. The variable domain in full, completed from reference TRBV9 and TRBJ2-7, reads DSGVTQTPKHLITATGQRVTLRCSPRSGDLSVYWYQQSLDQGLQFLIQYYNGEERAKGNILERFSAQQFPDLHSELNLSSLELGDSALYFCASSVSGGREQYFGPGTRLTVT.

The CDR3 bases are TGTGCCAGCAAGGGGGTACCGTGGGACACTGAAGCTTTCTTT. Encoded protein: CASKGVPWDTEAFF. The chain employs TRBV28 and TRBJ1-1, with a tentative D call TRBD1 (6 bases). Germline V gene lookup returns CDR1 MDHEN and CDR2 SYDVKM. V lost 7 bases and J 3 bases, leaving 15 bases between the germline ends. The CDR3 is made up of 14 amino acids.

The genes are TRBV29-1 and TRBJ1-5, with D tentatively TRBD1 (5 bases). Germline CDR1 and CDR2: SQVTM and ANQGSEA. V lost 3 bases, J lost 6 bases, and 12 bases lay in between. This CDR3 spans 13 amino acids. Here the CDR3 reads CSVEEGRGQPQHF. DNA of the CDR3: TGCAGCGTTGAGGAGGGGCGAGGTCAGCCCCAGCATTTT. The whole variable domain, remainder taken from reference TRBV29-1 and TRBJ1-5, is SAVISQKPSRDICQRGTSLTIQCQVDSQVTMMFWYRQQPGQSLTLIATANQGSEATYESGFVIDKFPISRPNLTFSTLTVSNMSPEDSSIYLCSVEEGRGQPQHFGDGTRLSIL.

The chain joins TRBV18 to TRBJ1-2; 9 bases map to TRBD1. The CDR3 sequence is 16 residues long. Germline CDR1 reads KGHSH; CDR2 reads LQKENI. V was pared by 3 bases and J by 6 bases, with 11 bases of the junction left unmatched. The CDR3 loop is CASSPRAEQGANGYTF. CDR3 nucleotides: TGTGCCAGCTCACCCCGCGCGGAACAGGGGGCGAATGGCTACACCTTC.

This clone has more than one count but fewer than ten. The genes are TRBV5-1 and TRBJ2-7, with D possibly being TRBD2 (5 bases). The CDR3 is made up of 14 amino acids. Trimming removed 2 bases at V and 0 bases at J, with 9 bases between. Per germline, CDR1 SGHRS and CDR2 YFSETQ. CDR3 residues: CASSLRRVSYEQYF. The CDR3, as DNA: TGCGCCAGCAGCTTACGGCGGGTCTCCTACGAGCAGTACTTC.